The sample holds a few counts of the clone carrying this T cell receptor (beta chain). This specimen belongs to a study of T cells in Graves' hyperthyroidism and ophthalmopathy. The overall study: Peripheral blood was collected at initial diagnosis, before any treatment.

The CDR3 sequence is 16 residues long. Trimming pared 5 bases from V and 0 bases from J, leaving 16 bases between. The V gene's germline CDR1 is SGDLS and CDR2 YYNGEE. Authors of the study amplified TCR beta CDR3 regions from RNA transcripts. First-round RT-PCR targeting the TCR CDR3 was performed with the HTBI primer set. TCRdb ran MiXCR on the multiplex PCR reads and lists one entry per CDR3 protein. The table lists 390,000 or so distinct CDR3 sequences, under 15% of them singletons. Uncontrolled infection, other autoimmune disease, pregnancy or lactation barred patients from enrollment. Used for diagnoses were clinical symptoms, serum thyroxine and TRAb, thyroid ultrasound and orbital computed tomography.

The sequencing input was blood. The receptor's source is a man between 18 and 35 years old with Graves' ophthalmopathy. The chain combines TRBV9 with TRBJ2-3; no firm D call. CDR3 amino acids: CASRTQDRSSTDTQYF. DNA for the CDR3: TGTGCCAGCAGGACCCAGGACCGCTCTAGCACAGATACGCAGTATTTT.